This passage covers 28 T cell receptor beta chains from one sample sequenced in a study of CD8+CD57+ T cells in acquired aplastic anemia. TCR beta VDJ combinations and CDR3 sequences were profiled from genomic DNA. TCRdb passed the reads through MiXCR, listing each CDR3 protein once. The table has roughly 300,000 distinct CDR3 sequences, 56% seen once. Sequences were obtained from sorted CD4+, CD8+, or CD8+CD57+ T cells (not recorded which) from PBMCs. The receptors stem from a human donor with severe aplastic anemia or a healthy control (not recorded which).

This chain links TRBV29-1 with TRBJ2-2; D call uncertain. The ends were cut back, 3 bases at V and 7 bases at J, with 6 bases in the middle. The CDR3 is 11 amino acids. Germline V lookup: CDR1 SQVTM, CDR2 ANQGSEA. This chain's CDR3 is CSVDMDGELFF. Written as DNA, the CDR3 is TGCAGCGTTGATATGGACGGGGAGCTGTTTTTT.

The rearrangement joins TRBV9 to TRBJ2-3; the match to TRBD2 covers 9 bases. This CDR3 is 14 amino acids long. V lost 5 bases, J lost 2 bases, and 3 bases stayed unmatched. Germline assignment: CDR1 SGDLS and CDR2 YYNGEE. The CDR3 sequence is CASSERGVTDTQYF. In DNA, the CDR3 is TGTGCCAGCAGTGAGCGGGGGGTCACAGATACGCAGTATTTT.

This clonotype was counted many times. V and J are TRBV6-6 and TRBJ2-3; 11 positions agree with TRBD1. This CDR3 spans 17 amino acids. V was clipped by 2 bases and J by 2 bases; unmatched bases: 6. Germline CDR1 and CDR2: MNHNY and SVGAGI (reference sequence). The CDR3 protein is CASSYTGTGGTTDTQYF. The CDR3 nucleotides are TGTGCCAGCAGTTACACCGGGACAGGGGGAACCACAGATACGCAGTATTTT.

This chain links TRBV2 with TRBJ1-1; D is uncertain. V lost 6 bases and J 1 base, leaving 6 bases between the germline ends. Germline-derived CDR1 and CDR2 are SNHLY and FYNNEI. CDR3 length: 12 amino acids. CDR3: CASRLENTEAFF. The CDR3 region has the DNA TGTGCCAGCAGGTTGGAGAACACTGAAGCTTTCTTT. The variable domain in full, with the rest retrieved from reference TRBV2 and TRBJ1-1, is EPEVTQTPSHQVTQMGQEVILRCVPISNHLYFYWYRQILGQKVEFLVSFYNNEISEKSEIFDDQFSVERPDGSNFTLKIRSTKLEDSAMYFCASRLENTEAFFGQGTRLTVV.

Turning to this clonotype: This sequence may be a read error, since a much larger clone differs from it by one base. The chain uses TRBV7-9 and TRBJ1-2; D ambiguous. Germline values: CDR1 SEHNR, CDR2 FQNEAQ (reference sequence). V was trimmed by 4 bases and J by 1 base, leaving 10 bases between them. The length of the CDR3 is 14 residues. CDR3 residues: CASSSQPGNYGYTF. The CDR3 nucleotides read TGTGCCAGCAGCTCCCAGCCGGGTAACTATGGCTACACCTTC.

In this sample, this clonotype turned up many times. The genes are TRBV4-1 and TRBJ2-1; 11 positions agree with TRBD2. The CDR3 totals 17 residues. The germline V gene encodes CDR1 MGHRA and CDR2 YSYEKL. The ends lost 0 bases at V and 0 bases at J; junction bases unmatched: 1. CDR3 nucleotides: TGCGCCAGCAGCCAAGAGACTAGCGGGGACTCCTACAATGAGCAGTTCTTC. Translating it yields CASSQETSGDSYNEQFF.

This clonotype was detected many times. The V gene is TRBV6-5, the J gene TRBJ1-6, with D tentatively TRBD1 (6 bases). CDR1 MNHEY and CDR2 SVGAGI come from the germline V gene. The CDR3 spans 12 residues. V shed 6 bases and J shed 13 bases, with 13 bases lying between them. The chain's CDR3 is CASSLQGGPLHF. CDR3 bases: TGTGCCAGCAGCTTACAGGGTGGTCCCCTCCACTTT.

As regards this clonotype: This may stem from a read error, because a much larger clone lies one nucleotide away. The V and J genes are TRBV6-1 and TRBJ1-1, with D possibly being TRBD1 (5 bases). Germline V gene lookup returns CDR1 MNHNS and CDR2 SASEGT. This CDR3 contains 13 residues. DNA for the CDR3: TGTGCCAGCAGGACATTGGTGGACACTGAAGCTCTCTTT. Residues: CASRTLVDTEALF.

The rearrangement links TRBV20-1 to TRBJ2-2; TRBD2 agrees at 12 bases. CDR3 length: 16 residues. CDR1 and CDR2 (germline): DFQATT, SNEGSKA (reference sequence). V was clipped by 2 bases and J by 7 bases; unmatched bases: 8. DNA of the CDR3: TGCAGTGCTAGACCTAGCGGGAGGGGCCGGGACGGGGAGCTGTTTTTT. Translation gives CSARPSGRGRDGELFF.

Note on this clonotype: Given a much more abundant clone one base away, this may be a read error. V gene TRBV13 combines with J gene TRBJ2-5; D not resolved. The CDR3 has 14 amino acids. Germline CDR1 and CDR2: PRHDT and FYEKMQ (reference sequence). V was pared by 2 bases and J by 1 base, with 8 bases between. CDR3 region: CASSLNPVQETQYF. The CDR3 nucleotides are TGTGCCAGCAGCTTAAATCCAGTCCAAGAGACCCAGTACTTC.

This chain uses TRBV24-1 with TRBJ1-2; D possibly corresponds to TRBD1 (6 bases). CDR1 and CDR2 from the germline V gene are KGHDR and SFDVKD. The CDR3 extends over 13 amino acids. V lost 5 bases and J lost 4, with 10 bases in between. The CDR3 nucleotides read TGTGCCACCAGTGTTACAGGGTTCTATGGCTACACCTTC. It yields the protein CATSVTGFYGYTF.

The chain carries TRBV9 and TRBJ2-7, with D possibly TRBD1 on 5 matching bases. Germline V gene lookup returns CDR1 SGDLS and CDR2 YYNGEE. CDR3 length: 14 residues. V lost 0 bases to trimming and J lost 1 base, with 8 bases between them. CDR3 sequence: CASSVVAGSYEQYF. The CDR3 bases are TGTGCCAGCAGCGTAGTGGCAGGGTCCTACGAGCAGTACTTC.

The chain is built from TRBV20-1 and TRBJ2-7, with 7 bases fitting TRBD1. The CDR3 has 16 residues. With V trimmed by 6 bases and J by 1 base, 15 bases remained unmatched. Looked up from germline, CDR1 is DFQATT and CDR2 is SNEGSKA (reference sequence). The CDR3 nucleotides are TGCAGTGCGACCGGAATGGGACAGTCTTTTTCCTACGAGCAGTACTTC. Protein sequence: CSATGMGQSFSYEQYF.

The rearrangement joins TRBV15 to TRBJ2-1, with TRBD1 identical over 7 bases. From germline, CDR1 is LNHNV and CDR2 YYDKDF (reference sequence). The CDR3 contains 12 residues. Losses at the gene ends were 5 bases for V and 7 bases for J; bases not matched to a gene: 2. This chain's CDR3 is CATSYRGNEQFF. As DNA, the CDR3 is TGTGCCACCAGCTACAGGGGAAATGAGCAGTTCTTC. The variable domain in full, with the rest retrieved from reference TRBV15 and TRBJ2-1, is DAMVIQNPRYQVTQFGKPVTLSCSQTLNHNVMYWYQQKSSQAPKLLFHYYDKDFNNEADTPDNFQSRRPNTSFCFLDIRSPGLGDTAMYLCATSYRGNEQFFGPGTRLTVL.

This clonotype occurred once. A much larger clone lies a single base off, so this may be a read error. The chain links TRBV28 to TRBJ1-1; D perhaps matches TRBD1 (5 bases). Germline V gene sequence: CDR1 MDHEN, CDR2 SYDVKM. CDR3 length equals 12 residues. Trimming cost V 8 bases and J 5 bases, with 12 bases left between them. The CDR3 spells CASGAGLTEAFF. CDR3 sequence (DNA): TGTGCCAGCGGGGCAGGGTTGACTGAAGCTTTCTTT.

The chain joins TRBV20-1 to TRBJ2-4, with unresolved D. The CDR3 is 13 residues long. V lost 3 bases and J lost 7, with 13 bases in between. Germline lookup yields CDR1 DFQATT and CDR2 SNEGSKA (reference sequence). The CDR3 loop reads CSASPPGSNIQYF. The CDR3 DNA reads as TGCAGTGCTAGTCCTCCGGGCTCGAACATTCAGTACTTC.

This clonotype came up many times. V and J are TRBV4-3 and TRBJ2-7; D is undetermined. The CDR3 extends over 13 amino acids. Trimming pared 1 base from V and 2 bases from J, leaving 6 bases between. Germline assignment: CDR1 LGHNA and CDR2 YSLEER. CDR3 residues: CASSQGYAYEQYF. The CDR3 DNA reads TGCGCCAGCAGCCAAGGCTATGCCTACGAGCAGTACTTC.

The chain has TRBV5-4 and TRBJ1-2; 8 bases map to TRBD1. CDR1 and CDR2 from the germline V gene are SGHNT and YYREEE (reference sequence). V lost 3 bases, J lost 4 bases, and 5 bases stayed unmatched. The CDR3 sequence is 14 residues long. CDR3 nucleotide sequence: TGTGCCAGCAGCTCGGACAGGGCCTTCTATGGCTACACCTTC. Its protein is CASSSDRAFYGYTF. Complete variable domain (other parts from reference TRBV5-4 and TRBJ1-2): ETGVTQSPTHLIKTRGQQVTLRCSSQSGHNTVSWYQQALGQGPQFIFQYYREEENGRGNFPPRFSGLQFPNYSSELNVNALELDDSALYLCASSSDRAFYGYTFGSGTRLTVV.

This clonotype came up a few times. This chain joins TRBV20-1 and TRBJ2-7; 7 positions match TRBD1. The V gene end was trimmed by 5 bases and the J gene end by 1 base; junction bases not matched to a gene: 8. Germline CDR1 and CDR2: DFQATT and SNEGSKA (reference sequence). The CDR3 totals 14 residues. CDR3 DNA: TGCAGTGCTGCAAGACAGGGACGATCCTACGAGCAGTACTTC. Protein: CSAARQGRSYEQYF.

This clonotype was seen ten or more times. V gene TRBV5-1 combines with J gene TRBJ1-4; no definite D call. Germline values: CDR1 SGHRS, CDR2 YFSETQ. CDR3 length equals 16 residues. The V end lost 2 bases, the J end lost 0 bases, and 11 bases lay between the germline ends. This CDR3 is CASSFGGSATNEKLFF. In DNA, the CDR3 is TGCGCCAGCAGCTTTGGAGGGTCAGCAACTAATGAAAAACTGTTTTTT.

There are many counts of this clonotype. The V gene is TRBV19, the J gene TRBJ2-1; perhaps TRBD1 as D (5 bases). The CDR3 extends over 15 amino acids. Trimming took 4 bases from V and 5 from J, leaving 15 bases between them. Germline CDR1 is LNHDA and CDR2 is SQIVND (reference sequence). DNA of the CDR3: TGTGCCAGTAGTACGTGGACAACTCCAAACAATGAGCAGTTCTTC. It is translated as CASSTWTTPNNEQFF. The full variable domain, completed using reference TRBV19 and TRBJ2-1, is DGGITQSPKYLFRKEGQNVTLSCEQNLNHDAMYWYRQDPGQGLRLIYYSQIVNDFQKGDIAEGYSVSREKKESFPLTVTSAQKNPTAFYLCASSTWTTPNNEQFFGPGTRLTVL.

This chain links TRBV19 with TRBJ1-2, with 9 bases lining up with TRBD1. This CDR3 comprises 16 residues. V shed 5 bases, J shed 4 bases, and the junction held 11 bases outside the gene matches. Germline values: CDR1 LNHDA, CDR2 SQIVND (reference sequence). The CDR3 loop is CASSPDRGDSVYGYTF. For the CDR3, the DNA is TGTGCCAGTAGTCCCGACAGGGGGGACTCAGTCTATGGCTACACCTTC.

This clonotype was seen a few times. The gene calls are TRBV30 and TRBJ2-6; tentatively, D is TRBD1 or TRBD2 (5 bases each). Per the germline V gene, CDR1 is GTSNPN and CDR2 is SVGIG (reference sequence). The V end was cut by 0 bases, the J end by 4 bases, with 22 bases between. The CDR3 contains 19 residues. The CDR3 is CAWSVLGPGSGSGANVLTF. DNA of the CDR3: TGTGCCTGGAGTGTATTGGGACCAGGGAGCGGAAGCGGGGCCAACGTCCTGACTTTC.

V usage is TRBV25-1 and J usage is TRBJ2-1, with 10 bases fitting TRBD2. This CDR3 comprises 17 residues. In germline, CDR1 is MGHDK, CDR2 SYGVNS. V lost 4 bases, J lost 8 bases, and 14 bases stayed unmatched. In DNA form, the CDR3 reads TGTGCCAGCAGTGCGCCCCCAAGGCTAGCGGGGGCAGATGAGCAGTTCTTC. Translated, it gives CASSAPPRLAGADEQFF.

Only one count was recorded for this clonotype. No conserved phenylalanine or tryptophan ends this CDR3, so it is likely a read error. This chain connects TRBV5-6 to TRBJ2-7; 7 bases match TRBD2. The CDR3 has 16 residues. V dropped 4 bases and J dropped 6; count of bases not matched to a gene: 16. Per germline, CDR1 SGHDT and CDR2 YYEEEE. CDR3 sequence: CASSAPVGGLRSEQYL. CDR3 sequence (DNA): TGTGCCAGCAGCGCCCCCGTGGGAGGGCTAAGGAGCGAGCAGTACCTC.

This clonotype came up a few times. V and J are TRBV2 and TRBJ1-5; D remains ambiguous. The CDR3 runs to 13 residues. Deletions cut 5 bases from V and 3 bases from J, with 8 bases between. Germline CDR1 reads SNHLY; CDR2 reads FYNNEI. CDR3 loop: CASSFSYNQPQHF. The DNA of the CDR3 is TGTGCCAGCAGTTTCAGCTACAATCAGCCCCAGCATTTT.

Many counts were recorded for this clonotype. J is TRBJ2-1 and V is TRBV7-9, with D unresolved. CDR3 size: 14 residues. Trimming removed 3 bases from V and 0 bases from J, with 6 bases in between. Germline V CDR1 and CDR2: SEHNR, FQNEAQ (reference sequence). CDR3 bases: TGTGCCAGCAGCTTTGGGATCTCCTACAATGAGCAGTTCTTC. Encoded protein: CASSFGISYNEQFF.

Points on this clonotype: A much larger clone differs from this one at a single base, so this may be a read error. In this CDR3 the conserved last residue, phenylalanine or tryptophan, is missing, so a read error is likely. The chain recombines TRBV27 with TRBJ1-5; possible D gene TRBD1, 6 bases. CDR3 length equals 14 residues. The V end was cut by 2 bases, the J end by 4 bases, with 9 bases between. Germline CDR1 MNHEY, CDR2 SMNVEV (reference sequence). CDR3 protein: CASSLGQGNQPQHL. The CDR3 DNA is TGTGCCAGCAGTTTAGGGCAGGGGAATCAGCCCCAGCATCTT.